The 11 T cell receptor beta chains given below trace back to one sample, sequenced in a study of control samples from healthy donors and cancer patients. The protocol was immunoSEQ multiplex PCR, while the TCRdb copy is restricted to in-frame clones and leaves out a portion. The sample has 90,000 to 110,000 clones; more than 85% are singletons. Input material: blood. The origin of the receptors is a woman aged 45-59 years in good health.

The chain couples TRBV6-5 to TRBJ1-6, with 7 bases fitting TRBD1. The CDR3 is 15 amino acids. Germline trimming cut 2 bases from V and 8 bases from J; bases unmatched to any gene: 6. Germline V gene lookup returns CDR1 MNHEY and CDR2 SVGAGI. The CDR3 protein is CASSYTGTEYSPLHF. The CDR3 nucleotides read TGTGCCAGCAGTTACACCGGGACAGAATATTCACCCCTCCACTTT.

The chain combines TRBV24-1 with TRBJ2-2, with a possible D match to TRBD1 (6 bases). CDR3 length: 14 residues. Trimming pared 6 bases from V and 4 bases from J, leaving 11 bases between. In germline, CDR1 is KGHDR, CDR2 SFDVKD. Here the CDR3 reads CATSRTDFTGELFF. DNA of the CDR3: TGTGCCACCAGTAGGACAGACTTCACCGGGGAGCTGTTTTTT.

This clone was seen once. The genes are TRBV5-1 and TRBJ1-2; TRBD1 might be the D (5 bases). This CDR3 contains 13 residues. CDR1 is SGHRS and CDR2 is YFSETQ in the germline V gene. Trimming took 3 bases from V and 6 from J, leaving 12 bases between them. The CDR3 nucleotides are TGCGCCAGCAGCTCGAACGGGGGGAATGGCTACACCTTC. This sequence encodes CASSSNGGNGYTF.

The chain has TRBV7-2 and TRBJ2-3, with TRBD2 matching 8 bases. The CDR3 extends over 16 amino acids. CDR1 SGHTA and CDR2 FQGNSA come from the germline V gene. V was pared by 3 bases and J by 6 bases, with 11 bases of the junction left unmatched. The CDR3 here is CASSFAGTRLLDTQYF. For the CDR3, the DNA is TGTGCCAGCAGCTTCGCCGGGACTAGACTGTTGGATACGCAGTATTTT.

Written as DNA, the CDR3 is TGTGCCATCAGTGAGTCAGGGTTTCCTAGCACAGATACGCAGTATTTT. It specifies CAISESGFPSTDTQYF. This rearrangement joins TRBV10-3 to TRBJ2-3; no reliable D call. Deletions cut 0 bases from V and 0 bases from J, with 10 bases between. The CDR3 runs 16 residues. The germline V gene has CDR1 ENHRY and CDR2 SYGVKD.

The chain combines TRBV6-5 with TRBJ1-2; tentative D call: TRBD1 (5 bases). Trimming pared 6 bases from V and 7 bases from J, leaving 15 bases between. The CDR3 is made up of 13 amino acids. Germline values: CDR1 MNHEY, CDR2 SVGAGI. The CDR3 is CASSLGLTAGYTF. DNA for the CDR3: TGTGCCAGCAGCCTGGGACTCACGGCTGGCTACACCTTC.

The CDR3 loop is CSADEETQYF. The CDR3 DNA follows: TGCAGTGCTGATGAGGAGACCCAGTACTTC. V and J are TRBV20-1 and TRBJ2-5, with D unclear. The CDR3 has 10 residues. CDR1 is DFQATT and CDR2 is SNEGSKA in the germline V gene (reference sequence). V was pared by 5 bases and J by 5 bases, with 6 bases between.

This clone was counted a single time. This chain links TRBV27 with TRBJ2-3; no clear D gene. V was trimmed by 4 bases and J by 6 bases, leaving 11 bases between them. The CDR3 runs to 13 residues. Germline V gene lookup returns CDR1 MNHEY and CDR2 SMNVEV (reference sequence). The CDR3 sequence: CASSSWDKDTQYF. For the CDR3, the DNA is TGTGCCAGCAGTTCATGGGATAAGGATACGCAGTATTTT.

Only a few counts were recorded for this clone. The CDR3 coding sequence is TGTGCCATCAGTGGGGGGACAGTCGGAACTAACTATGGCTACACCTTC. Its protein is CAISGGTVGTNYGYTF. V and J are TRBV10-3 and TRBJ1-2; 7 nucleotides match TRBD1. The CDR3 has 16 amino acids. CDR1 and CDR2 from the germline V gene are ENHRY and SYGVKD. V lost 4 bases, J lost 0 bases, and 8 bases stayed unmatched.

This clone was seen more than once but under ten times. The chain joins TRBV3-1 (or the pseudogene TRBV3-2) to TRBJ2-1, with 11 bases aligning to TRBD2. Unmatched junction bases numbered 5, after V lost 3 bases and J lost 7 bases. The CDR3 runs 15 residues. CDR1 and CDR2 from the germline V gene are LGHDT and YNNKEL (reference sequence). The CDR3 sequence: CASSQFGTSGNEQFF. Written as DNA, the CDR3 is TGTGCCAGCAGCCAGTTCGGGACTAGCGGAAATGAGCAGTTCTTC.

This clone was recorded a few times. The chain uses TRBV13 and TRBJ1-1; D unresolved. V lost 1 base to trimming and J lost 7 bases, with 10 bases between them. The CDR3 runs to 13 residues. CDR1 and CDR2 (germline): PRHDT, FYEKMQ (reference sequence). CDR3 loop: CASSLVGSNEAFF. The CDR3 DNA is TGTGCCAGCAGCTTAGTAGGGTCTAATGAAGCTTTCTTT.